This T cell receptor (beta chain) comes out of a study of identical twins. Study findings and constraints: Surplus twin overlap in beta out-of-frame sequences was less pronounced. There were fewer insertions in abundant cord blood beta clonotypes, but memory repertoires showed no such pattern.

The CDR3 is made up of 15 amino acids. CDR1 is SGDLS, CDR2 YYNGEE, per germline. The V gene lost 4 bases and the J gene lost 9 bases, with 17 bases spanning the gap. TCRdb reanalysed the 5' RACE reads using MiXCR and keeps one entry per CDR3 protein. The sample has around 450,000 distinct CDR3 sequences, approximately 15% seen once. This clonotype was seen only a few times. Its antigen is still unknown. Among all donors, each was a healthy Caucasian. The sample was also linked to a second study, of yellow fever vaccine responses in identical twins.

Sequences were obtained from CD4+ T cells sorted from blood. V is TRBV9 and J is TRBJ1-6; D is perhaps TRBD1 (5 bases). This TCR was recovered from a woman younger than 35 in good health. CDR3 nucleotides: TGTGCCAGCAGCACCCCAGGGACGGGTACTTCACCCCTCCACTTT. It codes for CASSTPGTGTSPLHF.